This note documents a single T cell receptor (beta chain) sequence. Its matching antigen is unknown. These data are taken from a study of blood T cells in healthy people across ages. The study's findings and limits: Per million T cells, TCR beta diversity dropped about linearly as age rose.

V was pared by 0 bases and J by 4 bases, with 15 bases between. CDR3 length: 16 residues. From germline, CDR1 is SGHTA and CDR2 FQGNSA. A second about 6 to 12 cycle PCR used barcoded and J-beta primers. Each sample provided no less than 2.5 million CDR3-containing paired-end reads. TCRdb recomputed calls from the 5' RACE reads with MiXCR, one row per CDR3 protein. The table shows about 1,400,000 distinct CDR3 sequences, with approximately 59% occurring only once. The clonotype originates from a man in his late teens or twenties in good health. The chain carries TRBV7-2 and TRBJ2-5; the D call may be TRBD1 or TRBD2 (6 bases each). The sample was blood. Here the CDR3 DNA reads TGTGCCAGCAGCTTAGCCGCGGGGACACCAAGAGAGACCCAGTACTTC. It encodes CASSLAAGTPRETQYF.